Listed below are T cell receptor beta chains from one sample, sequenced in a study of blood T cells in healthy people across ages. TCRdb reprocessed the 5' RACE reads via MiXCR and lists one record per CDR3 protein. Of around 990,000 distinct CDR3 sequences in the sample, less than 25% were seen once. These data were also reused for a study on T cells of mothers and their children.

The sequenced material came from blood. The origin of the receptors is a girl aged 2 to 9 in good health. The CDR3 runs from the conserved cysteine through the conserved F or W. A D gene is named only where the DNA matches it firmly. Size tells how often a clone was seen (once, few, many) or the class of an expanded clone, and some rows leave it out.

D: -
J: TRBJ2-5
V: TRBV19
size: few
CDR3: CASSPYGGGETQYF
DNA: TGTGCCAGTAGTCCCTATGGGGGAGGAGAGACCCAGTACTTC

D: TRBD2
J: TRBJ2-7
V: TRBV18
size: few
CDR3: CASSPLAGISSYEQYF
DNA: TGTGCCAGCTCACCTTTAGCGGGGATTAGCTCCTACGAGCAGTACTTC

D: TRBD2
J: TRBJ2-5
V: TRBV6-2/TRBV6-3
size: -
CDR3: CASSPGVGLVVQETQYF
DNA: TGTGCCAGCAGCCCCGGCGTAGGACTAGTTGTACAAGAGACCCAGTACTTC

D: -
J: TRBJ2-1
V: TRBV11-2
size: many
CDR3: CASSLSTPNEQFF
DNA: TGTGCCAGCAGCTTGTCTACCCCCAATGAGCAGTTCTTC

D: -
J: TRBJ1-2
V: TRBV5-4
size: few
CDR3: CASSLAKYGYTF
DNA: TGTGCCAGCAGCTTGGCCAAGTATGGCTACACCTTC

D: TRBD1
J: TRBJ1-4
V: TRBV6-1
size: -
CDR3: CASRGHGTGSGKLFF
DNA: TGTGCCAGCAGGGGCCACGGGACAGGTAGTGGAAAACTGTTTTTT

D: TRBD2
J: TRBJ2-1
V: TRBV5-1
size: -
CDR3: CASSLETSGRAERPYNEQFF
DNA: TGCGCCAGCAGCTTGGAAACTAGCGGGAGGGCCGAGAGACCCTACAATGAGCAGTTCTTC

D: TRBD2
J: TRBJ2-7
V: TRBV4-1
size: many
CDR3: CASSPGLGAYEQYF
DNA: TGCGCCAGCAGCCCCGGACTAGGAGCCTACGAGCAGTACTTC

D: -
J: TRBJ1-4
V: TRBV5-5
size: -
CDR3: CASSPTSDFNEKLFF
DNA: TGTGCCAGCAGCCCTACGTCGGACTTTAATGAAAAACTGTTTTTT

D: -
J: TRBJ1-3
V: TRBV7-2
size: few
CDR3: CASSPRGIAGNTIYF
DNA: TGTGCCAGCAGCCCCCGTGGGATTGCTGGAAACACCATATATTTT

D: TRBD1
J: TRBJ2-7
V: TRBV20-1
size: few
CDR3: CSARGGGLYEQYF
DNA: TGCAGTGCTAGAGGAGGGGGCCTGTACGAGCAGTACTTC

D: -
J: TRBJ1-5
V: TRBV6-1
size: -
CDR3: CASSVLVWGNQPQHF
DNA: TGTGCCAGCAGTGTCTTGGTCTGGGGCAATCAGCCCCAGCATTTT

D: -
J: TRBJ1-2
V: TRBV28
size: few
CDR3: CASSLYGAFYGYTF
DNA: TGTGCCAGCAGTTTATACGGGGCTTTCTATGGCTACACCTTC

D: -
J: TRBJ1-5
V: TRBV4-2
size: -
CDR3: CASSQAGPGDSNQPQHF
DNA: TGTGCCAGCAGCCAAGCTGGCCCCGGGGATAGCAATCAGCCCCAGCATTTT

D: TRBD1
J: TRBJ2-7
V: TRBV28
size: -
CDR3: CASSTGTGGRSEQYF
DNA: TGTGCCAGCAGTACAGGGACAGGGGGAAGGTCCGAGCAGTACTTC

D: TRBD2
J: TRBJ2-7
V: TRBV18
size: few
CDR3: CASSPIGSGGEQYF
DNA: TGTGCCAGCTCACCGATAGGAAGCGGGGGCGAGCAGTACTTC

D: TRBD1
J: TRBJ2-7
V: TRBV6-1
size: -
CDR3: CASSAVTGEYEQYF
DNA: TGTGCCAGCAGTGCGGTCACAGGGGAATACGAGCAGTACTTC

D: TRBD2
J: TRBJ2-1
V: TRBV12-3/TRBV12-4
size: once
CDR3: CASSFAGVNEQFF
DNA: TGTGCCAGCAGTTTCGCGGGGGTGAATGAGCAGTTCTTC

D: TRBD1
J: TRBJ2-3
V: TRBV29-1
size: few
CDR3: CSVPVWDRGTDTQYF
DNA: TGCAGCGTCCCTGTCTGGGACAGAGGGACAGATACGCAGTATTTT

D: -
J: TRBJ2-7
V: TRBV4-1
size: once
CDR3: CASSGQPRSYEQYF
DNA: TGCGCCAGCAGCGGTCAGCCCCGCTCCTACGAGCAGTACTTC

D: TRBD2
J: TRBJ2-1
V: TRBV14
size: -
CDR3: CASSQEEAASGVYNEQFF
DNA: TGTGCCAGCAGCCAAGAAGAAGCAGCTAGCGGCGTCTACAATGAGCAGTTCTTC

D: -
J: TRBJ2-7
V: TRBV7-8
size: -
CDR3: CASEGVWGLDEQYF
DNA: TGTGCCAGCGAGGGGGTCTGGGGTTTAGACGAGCAGTACTTC

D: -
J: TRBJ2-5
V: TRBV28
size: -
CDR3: CASSSVPGEQYF
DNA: TGTGCCAGCAGTTCAGTCCCGGGGGAGCAGTACTTC

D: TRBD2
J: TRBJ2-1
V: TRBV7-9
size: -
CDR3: CASSQGTSRGDEQLF
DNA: TGTGCCAGCAGCCAAGGGACTAGCAGAGGCGATGAGCAGCTCTTC

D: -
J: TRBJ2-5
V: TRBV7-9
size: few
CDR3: CASSLNREEETQYF
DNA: TGTGCCAGCAGCTTAAACAGGGAAGAGGAGACCCAGTACTTC

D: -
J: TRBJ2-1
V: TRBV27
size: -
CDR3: CASSLDVGRKFF
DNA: TGTGCCAGCAGCTTAGATGTAGGGAGGAAGTTCTTC

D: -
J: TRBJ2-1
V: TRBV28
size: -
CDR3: CASSLWAGDYNEQFF
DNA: TGTGCCAGCAGTTTATGGGCGGGTGACTACAATGAGCAGTTCTTC

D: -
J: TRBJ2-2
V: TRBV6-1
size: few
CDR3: CASSEARYANTGELFF
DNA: TGTGCCAGCAGTGAAGCTAGATACGCGAACACCGGGGAGCTGTTTTTT

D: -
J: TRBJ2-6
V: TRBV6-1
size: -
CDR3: CASSEEDSGANVLTF
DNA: TGTGCCAGCAGTGAAGAAGACTCTGGGGCCAACGTCCTGACTTTC

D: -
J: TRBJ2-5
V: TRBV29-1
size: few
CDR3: CSVESYGIEETQYF
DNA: TGCAGCGTTGAAAGCTACGGAATTGAAGAGACCCAGTACTTC

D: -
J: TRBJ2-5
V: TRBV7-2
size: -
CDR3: CASSRRTLEAEYF
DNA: TGTGCCAGCAGTCGCCGGACACTCGAAGCGGAGTACTTC

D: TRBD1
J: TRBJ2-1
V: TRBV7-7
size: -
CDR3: CASSPAPGTGENEQFF
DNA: TGTGCTAGCAGCCCGGCCCCCGGGACAGGGGAGAATGAGCAGTTCTTC

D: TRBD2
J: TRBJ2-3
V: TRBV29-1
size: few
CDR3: CSVDISGDSTDTQYF
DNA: TGCAGCGTAGACATTAGCGGGGACTCCACAGATACGCAGTATTTT

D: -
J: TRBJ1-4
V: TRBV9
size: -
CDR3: CASRLRDGNEKLFF
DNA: TGTGCCAGCAGACTCCGGGACGGAAATGAAAAACTGTTTTTT